Below, 23 T cell receptor beta chains from the same sample are listed, as sequenced in a study of shared clonotypes between healthy human individuals (dated by TCRdb to about 2020). The library relied on the immunoSEQ multiplex PCR assay. Imported from immuneACCESS, the table was reduced by TCRdb to in-frame sequences with V and J called. These copies leave out some clones; in studies compared against another copy, an unresolved V gene accounts for under half, and the cause of the remainder is not known. The sample includes about 2.4 million clones, with 93% observed a single time. Clones ranked in the top ten supply 0.36% of the sample. The sequenced sample consisted of naive CD4+ T cells from PBMCs. The sample's cell subset or site label, decoded: CD45RA+ positively selected. All receptors derive from a man younger than 30 in good health. Some clones in this sample may be carry-over from other donors' samples.

The J gene is TRBJ1-5, the V gene TRBV27; 9 bases align to TRBD1. The CDR3 contains 15 residues. Germline CDR1 MNHEY, CDR2 SMNVEV (reference sequence). V lost 6 bases to trimming and J lost 4 bases; unmatched junction nucleotides: 7. For the CDR3, the DNA is TGTGCCAGCAGACCCACAGGGGGCCGGAATCAGCCCCAGCATTTT. Residues: CASRPTGGRNQPQHF.

The rearrangement joins TRBV4-1 to TRBJ1-6; possibly TRBD1 for D (5 bases). Germline V gives CDR1 MGHRA, CDR2 YSYEKL. CDR3 length: 13 residues. Trimming left V 3 bases short and J 9 bases short, with 9 bases between. CDR3 loop: CASSQGPTSPLHF. CDR3 in DNA: TGCGCCAGCAGCCAGGGACCGACTTCACCCCTCCACTTT.

The genes are TRBV7-9 and TRBJ1-2, with D maybe TRBD1 (5 bases). The V gene lost 7 bases and the J gene lost 5 bases, with 17 bases spanning the gap. The CDR3 spans 14 residues. Germline-derived CDR1 and CDR2 are SEHNR and FQNEAQ (reference sequence). CDR3 residues: CASILRGSDYGYTF. CDR3 nucleotides: TGTGCCAGCATCCTGAGGGGCAGTGATTATGGCTACACCTTC.

V and J are TRBV28 and TRBJ1-2; a possible D gene is TRBD1 (6 bases). Deletions cut 5 bases from V and 5 bases from J, with 15 bases between. The CDR3 runs to 14 residues. CDR1 is MDHEN and CDR2 is SYDVKM in the germline V gene. CDR3: CASSRRQDLYGYTF. DNA of the CDR3: TGTGCCAGCAGTCGCCGACAGGACCTGTATGGCTACACCTTC.

A remark on this clone: In the same sample, other DNA sequences code for this CDR3. J is TRBJ2-2 and V is TRBV27; D unresolved. CDR3 length: 15 residues. Germline V gene sequence: CDR1 MNHEY, CDR2 SMNVEV (reference sequence). V lost 3 bases and J 4 bases, leaving 12 bases between the germline ends. CDR3 nucleotides: TGTGCCAGCAGTTTGTTAGGGCGAAGCACCGGGGAGCTGTTTTTT. Translating it yields CASSLLGRSTGELFF.

The V and J genes are TRBV9 and TRBJ2-3; D assignment may be TRBD1 or TRBD2 (5 bases each). Germline V lookup: CDR1 SGDLS, CDR2 YYNGEE. The CDR3 runs 17 residues. Trimming took 0 bases from V and 2 from J, leaving 16 bases between them. Here the CDR3 reads CASSVGIGRQYTDTQYF. Here the CDR3 DNA reads TGTGCCAGCAGCGTAGGAATTGGGAGACAGTACACAGATACGCAGTATTTT.

In this sample, this clone turned up once. The chain employs TRBV25-1 and TRBJ2-2; tentatively, D is TRBD1 or TRBD2 (6 bases each). Trimming removed 4 bases from V and 2 bases from J, with 8 bases in between. CDR1 is MGHDK and CDR2 is SYGVNS in the germline V gene. CDR3 length equals 14 residues. CDR3 residues: CASSAGGNTGELFF. The CDR3 coding sequence is TGTGCCAGCAGTGCCGGGGGCAACACCGGGGAGCTGTTTTTT.

This sequence joins TRBV28 and TRBJ1-4; 10 positions match TRBD1. Trimming removed 5 bases from V and 10 bases from J; junction bases left unmatched: 10. CDR3 size: 15 residues. CDR1 MDHEN and CDR2 SYDVKM come from the germline V gene. The CDR3 bases are TGTGCCAGCAGTATCCCCGGGACAGGGGTAGGAAAACTGTTTTTT. Amino acid sequence: CASSIPGTGVGKLFF. Using reference TRBV28 and TRBJ1-4 for the parts outside the CDR3, the full variable domain is DVKVTQSSRYLVKRTGEKVFLECVQDMDHENMFWYRQDPGLGLRLIYFSYDVKMKEKGDIPEGYSVSREKKERFSLILESASTNQTSMYLCASSIPGTGVGKLFFGSGTQLSVL.

This clone was found a few times. Distinct nucleotide sequences in the sample also encode this CDR3. V is TRBV30 and J is TRBJ1-1, with 11 bases lining up with TRBD1. The CDR3 covers 13 residues. The J segment lost 5 bases and the V segment lost 1 base, leaving 0 bases of the junction unmatched. Per the germline V gene, CDR1 is GTSNPN and CDR2 is SVGIG (reference sequence). The CDR3 DNA follows: TGTGCCTGGAGTGGGGACAGGGGGACTGAAGCTTTCTTT. Protein product: CAWSGDRGTEAFF.

This clone appeared a single time. The rearrangement links TRBV6-6 to TRBJ2-2; 7 bases fit TRBD1. This CDR3 has 15 amino acids. Germline CDR1 reads MNHNY; CDR2 reads SVGAGI (reference sequence). V was clipped by 2 bases and J by 6 bases; unmatched bases: 6. The CDR3 DNA reads TGTGCCAGCAGTTACCCGACAGGGCGGGCCGGGGAGCTGTTTTTT. It yields the protein CASSYPTGRAGELFF.

The chain combines TRBV5-1 with TRBJ1-1; 10 bases map to TRBD1. V lost 0 bases and J lost 4; bases outside the gene matches: 3. Germline CDR1 and CDR2: SGHRS and YFSETQ. The CDR3 loop spans 15 amino acids. The CDR3 DNA reads as TGCGCCAGCAGCTTGGATTGGACAGGGGGCACTGAAGCTTTCTTT. As protein: CASSLDWTGGTEAFF.

V and J are TRBV7-9 and TRBJ2-3; tentatively, D is TRBD1 or TRBD2 (6 bases each). Deletions cut 2 bases from V and 6 bases from J, with 12 bases between. Germline CDR1 is SEHNR and CDR2 is FQNEAQ (reference sequence). The CDR3 loop spans 14 amino acids. This chain's CDR3 is CASSLRRGLDTQYF. CDR3 coding DNA: TGTGCCAGCAGCTTACGTCGGGGGCTGGATACGCAGTATTTT.

In its sample, this clone was seen once. The genes are TRBV6-5 and TRBJ2-7; no reliable D call. The CDR3 totals 13 residues. V dropped 2 bases and J dropped 2 bases, with 7 bases sitting between them. CDR1 and CDR2 (germline): MNHEY, SVGAGI. CDR3 region: CASSYVLAYEQYF. Written as DNA, the CDR3 is TGTGCCAGCAGTTACGTTCTGGCCTACGAGCAGTACTTC.

The chain recombines TRBV10-3 with TRBJ1-2; 10 bases fit TRBD1. Looked up from germline, CDR1 is ENHRY and CDR2 is SYGVKD. The CDR3 has 12 amino acids. J was trimmed by 6 bases and V by 10 bases; bases with no gene match: 5. The CDR3 loop reads CANKGTGDGYTF. The CDR3 DNA is TGTGCCAACAAGGGGACAGGGGATGGCTACACCTTC.

The CDR3 region is CAWNPVWASGRSSTDTQYF. The CDR3 coding sequence is TGTGCCTGGAACCCTGTGTGGGCTAGCGGGCGATCTAGCACAGATACGCAGTATTTT. The chain couples TRBV30 to TRBJ2-3; 8 nucleotides agree with TRBD2. Per germline, CDR1 GTSNPN and CDR2 SVGIG (reference sequence). This CDR3 is built from 19 residues. J gave up 0 bases and V 4 bases, and 18 bases lay outside the gene matches. The full variable domain, with the rest looked up from reference TRBV30 and TRBJ2-3, is SQTIHQWPATLVQPVGSPLSLECTVEGTSNPNLYWYRQAAGRGLQLLFYSVGIGQISSEVPQNLSASRPQDRQFILSSKKLLLSDSGFYLCAWNPVWASGRSSTDTQYFGPGTRLTVL.

The chain combines TRBV14 with TRBJ2-5, with D possibly being TRBD1 (5 bases). Trimming removed 2 bases at V and 2 bases at J, with 12 bases between. There are 15 residues in the CDR3. Germline assignment: CDR1 SGHDN and CDR2 FVKESK. The CDR3 here is CASSQHGQGQETQYF. CDR3 nucleotide sequence: TGTGCCAGCAGCCAACATGGGCAGGGACAAGAGACCCAGTACTTC. Drawing the rest from reference TRBV14 and TRBJ2-5, the complete variable domain is EAGVTQFPSHSVIEKGQTVTLRCDPISGHDNLYWYRRVMGKEIKFLLHFVKESKQDESGMPNNRFLAERTGGTYSTLKVQPAELEDSGVYFCASSQHGQGQETQYFGPGTRLLVL.

CDR3: CSPPVLGGYTF. CDR3 DNA: TGCAGTCCACCGGTTTTGGGAGGCTACACCTTC. The J gene is TRBJ1-2, the V gene TRBV20-1; D remains unclear. Trimming took off 8 bases at V and 8 bases at J, with 15 bases between the two ends. CDR3 length: 11 residues. Germline V lookup: CDR1 DFQATT, CDR2 SNEGSKA (reference sequence).

This rearrangement joins TRBV19 to TRBJ1-2; 12 positions agree with TRBD1. CDR1 LNHDA and CDR2 SQIVND come from the germline V gene (reference sequence). The V gene end was trimmed by 6 bases and the J gene end by 7 bases; junction bases not matched to a gene: 12. This CDR3 has 16 residues. The DNA of the CDR3 is TGTGCCAGTAGCATCAGCCGGGACAGGGGGCTTCGTGGCTACACCTTC. This codes for CASSISRDRGLRGYTF.

The chain recombines TRBV27 with TRBJ2-1, with 8 bases identical to TRBD1. CDR3 size: 16 residues. Germline CDR1 MNHEY, CDR2 SMNVEV (reference sequence). Trimming removed 7 bases from V and 4 bases from J; junction bases left unmatched: 12. The CDR3 nucleotides are TGTGCCAGCACCCCGACCGGGACAGGCCCATACAATGAGCAGTTCTTC. Its translation is CASTPTGTGPYNEQFF.

V and J are TRBV21-1 and TRBJ1-1; TRBD1, the table's D call, was not compared with the DNA. TRBV21-1 is given as a pseudogene. This CDR3 comprises 14 residues. Written as DNA, the CDR3 is TGTGCCAGCACAGAATCAGGGTTTAGGACTGAAGCTTTCTTT. This encodes CASTESGFRTEAFF.

Worth noting for this clone: The identical CDR3 is also encoded by other nucleotide sequences in the sample. This chain connects TRBV27 to TRBJ2-7; D may be TRBD2 (6 bases). V was pared by 4 bases and J by 3 bases, with 7 bases between. The germline V gene encodes CDR1 MNHEY and CDR2 SMNVEV (reference sequence). The CDR3 has 12 amino acids. The CDR3 bases are TGTGCCAGCAGTTCCGGGGGCTACGAGCAGTACTTC. Amino acids: CASSSGGYEQYF.

V gene TRBV2 combines with J gene TRBJ2-7; D remains unclear. Trimming removed 2 bases from V and 0 bases from J, with 8 bases in between. Looked up from germline, CDR1 is SNHLY and CDR2 is FYNNEI. This CDR3 has 14 residues. For the CDR3, the DNA is TGTGCCAGCAGTGAATCGCAGAACTCCTACGAGCAGTACTTC. Encoded protein: CASSESQNSYEQYF.

V and J are TRBV28 and TRBJ2-7, with D possibly TRBD2 on 6 matching bases. This CDR3 is built from 15 residues. The germline gives CDR1 MDHEN, CDR2 SYDVKM. With 2 bases removed from V and 2 bases from J, the gap between germline ends came to 13 bases. The CDR3 spells CASSLGGADPYEQYF. The CDR3 DNA is TGTGCCAGCAGTTTAGGAGGGGCCGATCCCTACGAGCAGTACTTC.